This TCR beta chain was profiled in a study of CD8+CD57+ T cells in acquired aplastic anemia (dated by TCRdb to about 2018). General notes on the study: A mean of 3.2 ug of DNA, ranging from about 0.17 to 30 ug, was extracted from sorted CD4+ and CD8+ cells. Healthy donor samples averaged about 9.9 million reads for CD4+ and roughly 11 million for CD8+ cells.

The CDR3 numbers 14 residues from cysteine through phenylalanine. Only the CDR3 portion is preserved as DNA: 42 bases, with reading frame beginning at the first base. V loses 5 bases of germline sequence and J loses 1 base, and the interval between the two ends is 11 bases. The germline V gene supplies CDR1 SGHTA and CDR2 FQGTGA. Study-level results and caveats: Patients and healthy controls showed no significant difference in CD8+ Simpson's diversity (P=0.060). Around 30 CD8+ CDR3 sequences were shared between patients and controls but appeared highly expressed in patients and within their immunodominant clones.

In this study, sorted CD4+ and CD8+ T cells from the blood of healthy subjects and of severe aplastic anemia patients had their TCR repertoires deep-sequenced. Ficoll-Paque density gradient centrifugation was used to isolate peripheral blood mononuclear cells. Before DNA extraction, CD4+ and CD8+ T cells were sorted by FACS or by magnetic beads. TCR beta VDJ combination and CDR3 sequence profiling used genomic DNA as the template. TCR repertoire sequencing was run on an Illumina HiSeq 2000. Concerning the study's data processing: TRBV/TRBJ rearrangement plots, CDR3 size and DJ length profiles, and Simpson's diversity index were used to assess repertoires. The immunodominant clone was defined as the most abundant DNA sequence in deep sequencing data. CDR3 amino acid sequences were screened for sharing across subjects and compared with published repertoires and the VDJdb database. The public reads were reprocessed in TCRdb via fastp at Q25 and MiXCR, keeping in-frame beta chains. Rows with one shared CDR3 protein collapse into an entry with the most common genes and DNA. TCRdb assigned the V and J calls; the authors' analysis was not used. The sample includes around 180,000 distinct CDR3 sequences, with 55% to 80% observed a single time. Of the sample, under 60% falls within the top ten clones.

Points on this clonotype: Its antigen is not yet known. No much larger clonotype is one base removed from it; base qualities were not supplied.

The origin of this receptor is a human donor in good health. This receptor chain uses TRBV7-3 and TRBJ1-1; a confident D gene designation cannot be given. Sequenced sample: sorted CD4+, CD8+, or CD8+CD57+ T cells (not recorded which) from PBMCs. The nucleotide sequence reads TGTGCCAGCAGCCGAGATGGGAAGAACACTGAAGCTTTCTTT. The resulting protein is CASSRDGKNTEAFF.